Listed below are T cell receptor beta chains from one sample, sequenced in a study of cytomegalovirus exposure and HLA in healthy donors. Profiling relied on immunoSEQ multiplex PCR, and the TCRdb table lists in-frame clones only, not all of them. The table records about 160,000 clones, roughly 85% of them present only once. The specimen sequenced was PBMCs. The source is a woman aged 25-40 years in good health and CMV-seronegative. CDR3s include the opening cysteine and the closing phenylalanine or tryptophan. The order of the fields is clone size, J gene, V gene, CDR3 length, D gene, CDR3 DNA, CDR3 protein. A D gene is named only where the DNA matches it firmly. Not every row has a clone size; where given, it reads once, few, many or a size class.

clone_size: NA
j_call: TRBJ1-5
v_call: TRBV28
cdr3_length: 16
d_call: NA
cdr3_nt: TGTGCCAGCAGTTCCCCTTCCGAGGTGCGGGGTCAGCCCCAGCATTTT
cdr3_aa: CASSSPSEVRGQPQHF

clone_size: NA
j_call: TRBJ1-5
v_call: TRBV25-1
cdr3_length: 12
d_call: NA
cdr3_nt: TGTGCCAGCAGTGAATCTAATCAGCCCCAGCATTTT
cdr3_aa: CASSESNQPQHF

clone_size: NA
j_call: TRBJ2-3
v_call: TRBV29-1
cdr3_length: 13
d_call: NA
cdr3_nt: TGCAGCGTTGGGGGCAGGGCGGCAGATACGCAGTATTTT
cdr3_aa: CSVGGRAADTQYF

clone_size: NA
j_call: TRBJ2-1
v_call: TRBV7-8
cdr3_length: 16
d_call: TRBD1
cdr3_nt: TGTGCCAGCAGCCTCTCGACAGGGGCCGTATACAATGAGCAGTTCTTC
cdr3_aa: CASSLSTGAVYNEQFF

clone_size: NA
j_call: TRBJ1-5
v_call: TRBV7-9
cdr3_length: 13
d_call: NA
cdr3_nt: TGTGCCACTTCCCAGACGGGGAGTGGGCCCCAGCATTTT
cdr3_aa: CATSQTGSGPQHF

clone_size: few
j_call: TRBJ1-1
v_call: TRBV6-6
cdr3_length: 13
d_call: NA
cdr3_nt: TGTGCCAGCAGACCCCCACAGGCCACTGAAGCTTTCTTT
cdr3_aa: CASRPPQATEAFF

clone_size: NA
j_call: TRBJ1-2
v_call: TRBV18
cdr3_length: 14
d_call: TRBD1
cdr3_nt: TGTGCCAGCTCACTAAAGACAGGGGGCGATGGCTACACCTTC
cdr3_aa: CASSLKTGGDGYTF

clone_size: NA
j_call: TRBJ2-2
v_call: TRBV6-5
cdr3_length: 15
d_call: TRBD1
cdr3_nt: TGTGCCAGCAGAGCCTGGGACAGGTCCCCCGGGGAGCTGTTTTTT
cdr3_aa: CASRAWDRSPGELFF

clone_size: once
j_call: TRBJ1-1
v_call: TRBV7-2
cdr3_length: 17
d_call: TRBD1
cdr3_nt: TGTGCCAGCAGCTTAGCCGACAGGGGAGTATCGAACACTGAAGCTTTCTTT
cdr3_aa: CASSLADRGVSNTEAFF

clone_size: NA
j_call: TRBJ2-7
v_call: TRBV7-8
cdr3_length: 16
d_call: TRBD2
cdr3_nt: TGTGCCAGCAGCCCCAGAACTAGCGGCCAACTCTACGAGCAGTACTTC
cdr3_aa: CASSPRTSGQLYEQYF

clone_size: NA
j_call: TRBJ2-4
v_call: TRBV5-6
cdr3_length: 16
d_call: NA
cdr3_nt: TGTGCCAGCAGCTGGGAGGCCGCGGGTGGCAAAAACATTCAGTACTTC
cdr3_aa: CASSWEAAGGKNIQYF

clone_size: NA
j_call: TRBJ2-3
v_call: TRBV6-1
cdr3_length: 13
d_call: NA
cdr3_nt: TGTGCCAGCTTCGAAATTGGACTGCCCGGGCGAGATTTT
cdr3_aa: CASFEIGLPGRDF

clone_size: once
j_call: TRBJ2-7
v_call: TRBV29-1
cdr3_length: 14
d_call: TRBD1
cdr3_nt: TGCAGCGTTGACGGGGGACAGGGTTCCGGCGAGCAGTACTTC
cdr3_aa: CSVDGGQGSGEQYF

clone_size: NA
j_call: TRBJ1-3
v_call: TRBV9
cdr3_length: 14
d_call: TRBD1
cdr3_nt: TGTGCCAGCGGACAGGGCCTGAGAGGAAACACCATATATTTT
cdr3_aa: CASGQGLRGNTIYF

clone_size: NA
j_call: TRBJ1-4
v_call: TRBV9
cdr3_length: 12
d_call: NA
cdr3_nt: TGTGCCAGCAGCGTCCGACTTGAAAAACTGTTTTTT
cdr3_aa: CASSVRLEKLFF

clone_size: once
j_call: TRBJ2-1
v_call: TRBV6-1
cdr3_length: 14
d_call: NA
cdr3_nt: TGTGCCAGCAGTGAATACGGGGTCTACAATGAGCAGTTCTTC
cdr3_aa: CASSEYGVYNEQFF

clone_size: NA
j_call: TRBJ1-1
v_call: TRBV19
cdr3_length: 15
d_call: NA
cdr3_nt: TGTGCCAGTAGGCGAGACCTCCGAGGGAACACTGAAGCTTTCTTT
cdr3_aa: CASRRDLRGNTEAFF

clone_size: NA
j_call: TRBJ1-1
v_call: TRBV19
cdr3_length: 14
d_call: NA
cdr3_nt: TGTGCCAGTAGTATCGGAGGGTCCAACACTGAAGCTTTCTTT
cdr3_aa: CASSIGGSNTEAFF

clone_size: NA
j_call: TRBJ2-7
v_call: TRBV7-9
cdr3_length: 11
d_call: TRBD2
cdr3_nt: TGTGCCAGCCGTGGGGGGGTCGAGCAGTACTTC
cdr3_aa: CASRGGVEQYF

clone_size: NA
j_call: TRBJ1-1
v_call: TRBV5-1
cdr3_length: 14
d_call: NA
cdr3_nt: TGCGCCAGCAGCTTGGGGCCCTTAAACACTGAAGCTTTCTTT
cdr3_aa: CASSLGPLNTEAFF

clone_size: once
j_call: TRBJ1-1
v_call: TRBV7-9
cdr3_length: 13
d_call: NA
cdr3_nt: TGTGCCAGCAGCTTATACGGGAGTACTGAAGCTTTCTTT
cdr3_aa: CASSLYGSTEAFF

clone_size: NA
j_call: TRBJ2-5
v_call: TRBV5-4
cdr3_length: 14
d_call: TRBD2
cdr3_nt: TGTGCCAGCAGAAGGACCGGGGGGGTAGGGACCCAGTACTTC
cdr3_aa: CASRRTGGVGTQYF

clone_size: NA
j_call: TRBJ2-3
v_call: TRBV11-3
cdr3_length: 15
d_call: TRBD1
cdr3_nt: TGTGCCAGCAGCTTGGGACAGGAAAACACAGATACGCAGTATTTT
cdr3_aa: CASSLGQENTDTQYF

clone_size: NA
j_call: TRBJ1-2
v_call: TRBV7-9
cdr3_length: 14
d_call: TRBD1
cdr3_nt: TGTGCCAGCAGCTTAGAGGACAGGGACCGTGGCTACACCTTC
cdr3_aa: CASSLEDRDRGYTF

clone_size: NA
j_call: TRBJ2-5
v_call: TRBV5-4
cdr3_length: 16
d_call: NA
cdr3_nt: TGTGCCAGCAGCCCTCCGCCGGGCCAGGGGCGAGAGACCCAGTACTTC
cdr3_aa: CASSPPPGQGRETQYF

clone_size: NA
j_call: TRBJ1-2
v_call: TRBV7-9
cdr3_length: 17
d_call: TRBD1
cdr3_nt: TGTGCCAGCAGCCACACCTATCCCGGGACAGGGGGGGAAGGCTACACCTTC
cdr3_aa: CASSHTYPGTGGEGYTF

clone_size: few
j_call: TRBJ1-2
v_call: TRBV4-3
cdr3_length: 12
d_call: NA
cdr3_nt: TGCGCCAGCAGCGGGGGGAACTATGGCTACACCTTC
cdr3_aa: CASSGGNYGYTF

clone_size: NA
j_call: TRBJ2-1
v_call: TRBV4-2
cdr3_length: 15
d_call: TRBD2
cdr3_nt: TGTGCCAGCAGCCAAGTAGGACTAGGGGTCGGTGAGCAGTTCTTC
cdr3_aa: CASSQVGLGVGEQFF

clone_size: NA
j_call: TRBJ2-2
v_call: TRBV18
cdr3_length: 16
d_call: NA
cdr3_nt: TGTGCCAGCTCACCATGGCTGCCATTCAACACCGGGGAGCTGTTTTTT
cdr3_aa: CASSPWLPFNTGELFF

clone_size: NA
j_call: TRBJ2-3
v_call: TRBV27
cdr3_length: 14
d_call: TRBD1
cdr3_nt: TGTGCCAGCAGTTCTCCTAACAGGGGCCATACGCAGTATTTT
cdr3_aa: CASSSPNRGHTQYF

clone_size: once
j_call: TRBJ2-1
v_call: TRBV5-8
cdr3_length: 20
d_call: TRBD2
cdr3_nt: TGTGCCAGCAGCCCAGGGACTAGCGGGACTCCTCTAGTCACCTACAATGAGCAGTTCTTC
cdr3_aa: CASSPGTSGTPLVTYNEQFF

clone_size: NA
j_call: TRBJ2-7
v_call: TRBV6-5
cdr3_length: 14
d_call: NA
cdr3_nt: TGTGCCAGCAGTTACTCTCGGGGAGCCTACGAGCAGTACTTC
cdr3_aa: CASSYSRGAYEQYF

clone_size: NA
j_call: TRBJ2-3
v_call: TRBV5-6
cdr3_length: 15
d_call: NA
cdr3_nt: TGTGCCAGCAGTACCGACAGTGGGAGCACAGATACGCAGTATTTT
cdr3_aa: CASSTDSGSTDTQYF

clone_size: few
j_call: TRBJ2-2
v_call: TRBV4-1
cdr3_length: 15
d_call: NA
cdr3_nt: TGCGCCAGCAGCCAAACCCTGACGGGTACCGGGGAGCTGTTTTTT
cdr3_aa: CASSQTLTGTGELFF

clone_size: NA
j_call: TRBJ2-3
v_call: TRBV5-1
cdr3_length: 14
d_call: TRBD1
cdr3_nt: TGCGCCAGCATCCGGGACAGGGGCACAGATACGCAGTATTTT
cdr3_aa: CASIRDRGTDTQYF